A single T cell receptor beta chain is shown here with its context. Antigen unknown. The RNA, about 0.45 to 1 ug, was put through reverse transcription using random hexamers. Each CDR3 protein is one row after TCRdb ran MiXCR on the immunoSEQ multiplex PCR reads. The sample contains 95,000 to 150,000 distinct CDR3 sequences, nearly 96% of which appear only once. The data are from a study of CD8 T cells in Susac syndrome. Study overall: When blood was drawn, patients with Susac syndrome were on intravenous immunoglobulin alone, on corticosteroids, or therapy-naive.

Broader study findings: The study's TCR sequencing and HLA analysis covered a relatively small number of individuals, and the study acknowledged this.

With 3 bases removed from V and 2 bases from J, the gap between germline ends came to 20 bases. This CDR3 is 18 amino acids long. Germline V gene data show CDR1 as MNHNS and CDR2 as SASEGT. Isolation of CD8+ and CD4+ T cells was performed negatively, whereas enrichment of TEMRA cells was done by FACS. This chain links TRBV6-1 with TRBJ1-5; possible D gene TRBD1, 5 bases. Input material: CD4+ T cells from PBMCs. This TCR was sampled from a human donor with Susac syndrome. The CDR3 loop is CASSDQGRGGRGNQPQHF. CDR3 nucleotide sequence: TGTGCCAGCAGTGACCAGGGAAGGGGAGGAAGGGGCAATCAGCCCCAGCATTTT.